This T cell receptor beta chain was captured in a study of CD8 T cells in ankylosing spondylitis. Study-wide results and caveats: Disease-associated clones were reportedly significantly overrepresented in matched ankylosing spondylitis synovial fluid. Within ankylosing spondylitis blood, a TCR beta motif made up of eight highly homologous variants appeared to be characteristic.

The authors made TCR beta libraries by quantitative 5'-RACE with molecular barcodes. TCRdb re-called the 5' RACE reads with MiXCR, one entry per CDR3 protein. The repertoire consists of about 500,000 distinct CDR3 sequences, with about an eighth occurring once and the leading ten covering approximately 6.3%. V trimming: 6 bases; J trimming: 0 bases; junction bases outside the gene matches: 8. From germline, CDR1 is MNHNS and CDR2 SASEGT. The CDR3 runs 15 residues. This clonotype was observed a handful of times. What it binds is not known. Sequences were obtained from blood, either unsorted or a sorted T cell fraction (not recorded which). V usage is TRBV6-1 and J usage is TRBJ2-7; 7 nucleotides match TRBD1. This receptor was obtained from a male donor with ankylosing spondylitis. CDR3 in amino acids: CASSIGQASSYEQYF. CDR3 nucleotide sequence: TGTGCCAGCAGCATAGGACAGGCCTCCTCCTACGAGCAGTACTTC.